This T cell receptor (beta chain) was identified during a study of blood T cell repertoires in COVID-19. The overall study: The study drew acute and convalescent COVID-19 samples from the United States, Italy and Spain. T cells, B-cell-depleted T cells, or PBMCs supplied cDNA or gDNA.

The CDR3 spans 16 residues. Per the germline V gene, CDR1 is PRHDT and CDR2 is FYEKMQ (reference sequence). The V gene lost 5 bases and the J gene lost 7 bases, with 18 bases spanning the gap. Cohort assignment relied on participant-reported clinical history. In the study's own analysis: Amplification of reference gene primers provided the estimated nucleated cell counts. Here immunoSEQ multiplex PCR was the method, and the copy in TCRdb shows in-frame clones only, minus some. That table is the source of V, J and clone size, and D and trimming were worked out from the DNA. The table has about 180,000 clones, roughly 84% seen once.

This chain joins TRBV13 and TRBJ1-6; perhaps TRBD1 as D (5 bases). The sample consisted of PBMCs or T cells enriched from blood (not recorded which). The TCR comes from a woman aged 45-65 years who had recovered from COVID-19. For the CDR3, the DNA is TGTGCCAGCAGCGGGGGTGGAAGACGGGGGAATTCACCCCTCCACTTT. Protein sequence: CASSGGGRRGNSPLHF.